This T cell receptor beta chain is from a study of blood T cells in healthy people across ages. Whole-study findings and limits: Higher diversity and more naive CD4+ cells were features of long-lived donors, compared to aged donors.

With respect to this clonotype: Its antigen remains unknown.

With a J-beta primer mix and a sample-barcoded 5' primer, a second PCR ran about 7 to 12 cycles. Tagging of each cDNA molecule was performed by a template-switch adaptor with 12 random nucleotides. TCRdb itself ran the 5' RACE reads through MiXCR, one entry per CDR3 protein. The sample lists 980,000 or so distinct CDR3 sequences, around 46% occurring once. The V and J ends lost 0 bases and 7 bases respectively, with 9 bases between them. Per germline, CDR1 MNHEY and CDR2 SVGAGI. This CDR3 comprises 13 residues. The specimen sequenced was blood. The chain joins TRBV6-5 to TRBJ1-1; a weak D match, TRBD1 (5 bases). The sequence came from a man between 25 and 39 years old in good health. CDR3 region: CASSYSRGDEAFF. Here the CDR3 DNA reads TGTGCCAGCAGTTACTCGCGGGGGGATGAAGCTTTCTTT.